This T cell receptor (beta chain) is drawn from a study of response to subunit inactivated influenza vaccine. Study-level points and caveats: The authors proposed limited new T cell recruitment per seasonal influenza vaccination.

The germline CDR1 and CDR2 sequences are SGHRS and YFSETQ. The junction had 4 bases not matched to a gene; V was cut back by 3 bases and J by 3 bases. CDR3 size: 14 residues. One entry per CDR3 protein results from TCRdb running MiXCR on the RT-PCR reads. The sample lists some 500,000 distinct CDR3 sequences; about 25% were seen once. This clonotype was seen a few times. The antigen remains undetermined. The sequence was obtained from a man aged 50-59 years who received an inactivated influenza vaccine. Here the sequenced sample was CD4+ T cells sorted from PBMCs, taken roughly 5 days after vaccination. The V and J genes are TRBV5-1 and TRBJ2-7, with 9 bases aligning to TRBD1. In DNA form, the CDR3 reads TGCGCCAGCAGCTCGACAGGGGGTTTCTACGAGCAGTACTTC. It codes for CASSSTGGFYEQYF.